This TCR beta chain was obtained from a study of OX40 agonist ivuxolimab in advanced cancers. Study observations and caveats: Among patients with partial responses at 0.1-3.0 mg/kg, clonal expansion was among the lowest. Doses of 0.1 to 3.0 mg/kg were accompanied by clonal expansion of CD4+ and CD8+ blood T cells by week 6.

On this clone itself: The antigen is unknown.

Assay used: immunoSEQ multiplex PCR; TCRdb lists only in-frame clones, some missing. The data hold several thousand clones, with around 79% observed a single time. Germline CDR1 MNHEY, CDR2 SMNVEV (reference sequence). The CDR3 runs to 14 residues. Deletions cut 10 bases from V and 3 bases from J, with 18 bases between. The TCR was taken from an adult with an advanced solid tumor such as melanoma, head and neck, liver or kidney cancer. The chain uses TRBV27 and TRBJ1-1; D might be TRBD1 (5 bases). Here the sequenced sample was CD4+ or CD8+ T cells sorted from blood, taken in a trial of the OX40 agonist ivuxolimab. CDR3 sequence reads: CATYGRVGHTEAFF. The CDR3 bases are TGTGCCACCTATGGTAGGGTGGGACACACTGAAGCTTTCTTT.